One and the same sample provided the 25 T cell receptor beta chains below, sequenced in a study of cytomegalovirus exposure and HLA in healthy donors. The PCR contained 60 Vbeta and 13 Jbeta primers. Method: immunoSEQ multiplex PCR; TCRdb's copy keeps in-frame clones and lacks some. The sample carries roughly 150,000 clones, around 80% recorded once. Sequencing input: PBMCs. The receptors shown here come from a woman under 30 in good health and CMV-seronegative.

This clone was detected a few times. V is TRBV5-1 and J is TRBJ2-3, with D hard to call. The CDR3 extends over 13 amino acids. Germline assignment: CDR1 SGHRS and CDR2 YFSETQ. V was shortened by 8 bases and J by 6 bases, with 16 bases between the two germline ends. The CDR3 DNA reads TGCGCCAGTACCCCTGATCCCAGGGATACGCAGTATTTT. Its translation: CASTPDPRDTQYF.

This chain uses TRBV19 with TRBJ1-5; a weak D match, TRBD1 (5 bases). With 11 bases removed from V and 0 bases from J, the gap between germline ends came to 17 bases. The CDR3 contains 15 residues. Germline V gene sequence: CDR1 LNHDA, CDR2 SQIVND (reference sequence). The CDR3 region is CACTTDSNSNQPQHF. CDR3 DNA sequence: TGTGCCTGTACTACCGACAGCAATAGCAATCAGCCCCAGCATTTT.

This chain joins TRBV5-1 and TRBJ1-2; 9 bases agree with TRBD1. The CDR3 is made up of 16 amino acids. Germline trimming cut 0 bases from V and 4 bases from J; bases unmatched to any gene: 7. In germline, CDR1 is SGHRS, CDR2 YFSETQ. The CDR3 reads CASSLAMGQGFYGYTF. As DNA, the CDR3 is TGCGCCAGCAGCTTGGCTATGGGACAGGGATTCTATGGCTACACCTTC.

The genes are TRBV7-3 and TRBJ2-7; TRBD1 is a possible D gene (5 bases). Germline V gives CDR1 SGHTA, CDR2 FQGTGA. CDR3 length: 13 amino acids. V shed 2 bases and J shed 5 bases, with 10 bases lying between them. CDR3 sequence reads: CASSLGSGNEQYF. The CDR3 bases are TGTGCCAGCAGCTTAGGGTCAGGGAACGAGCAGTACTTC. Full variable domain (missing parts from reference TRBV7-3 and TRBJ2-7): GAGVSQTPSNKVTEKGKYVELRCDPISGHTALYWYRQSLGQGPEFLIYFQGTGAADDSGLPNDRFFAVRPEGSVSTLKIQRTERGDSAVYLCASSLGSGNEQYFGPGTRLTVT.

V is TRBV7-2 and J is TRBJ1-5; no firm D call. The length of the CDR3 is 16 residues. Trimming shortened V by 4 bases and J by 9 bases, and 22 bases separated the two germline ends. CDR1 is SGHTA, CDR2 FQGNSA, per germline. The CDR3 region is CASSSSRGHLPRPQHF. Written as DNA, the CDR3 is TGTGCCAGCAGCTCATCCCGAGGGCATCTTCCGCGGCCCCAGCATTTT.

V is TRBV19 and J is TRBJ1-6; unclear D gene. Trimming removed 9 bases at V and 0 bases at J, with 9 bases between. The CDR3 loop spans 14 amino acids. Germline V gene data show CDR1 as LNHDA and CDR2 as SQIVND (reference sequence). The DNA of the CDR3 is TGTGCCAGCACAGAGAGCTCCTATAATTCACCCCTCCACTTT. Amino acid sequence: CASTESSYNSPLHF. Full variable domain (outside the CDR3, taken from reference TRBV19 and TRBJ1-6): DGGITQSPKYLFRKEGQNVTLSCEQNLNHDAMYWYRQDPGQGLRLIYYSQIVNDFQKGDIAEGYSVSREKKESFPLTVTSAQKNPTAFYLCASTESSYNSPLHFGNGTRLTVT.

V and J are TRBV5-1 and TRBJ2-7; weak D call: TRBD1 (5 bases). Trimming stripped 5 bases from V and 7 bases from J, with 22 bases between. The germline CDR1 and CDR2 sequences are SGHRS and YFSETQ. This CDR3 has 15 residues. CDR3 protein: CASSYTQGGPREQYF. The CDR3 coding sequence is TGCGCCAGCAGTTACACGCAGGGTGGACCGAGAGAGCAGTACTTC.

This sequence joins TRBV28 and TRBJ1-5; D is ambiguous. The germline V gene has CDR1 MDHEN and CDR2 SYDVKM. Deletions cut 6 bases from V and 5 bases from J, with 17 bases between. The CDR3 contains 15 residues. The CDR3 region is CASRGADRGHQPQHF. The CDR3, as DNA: TGTGCCAGCAGAGGAGCGGATCGAGGCCATCAGCCCCAGCATTTT.

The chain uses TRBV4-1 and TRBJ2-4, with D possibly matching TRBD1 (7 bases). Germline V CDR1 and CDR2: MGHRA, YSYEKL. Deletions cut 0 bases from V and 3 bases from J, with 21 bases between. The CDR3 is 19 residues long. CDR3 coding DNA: TGCGCCAGCAGCCAAGATCGCCCCCCAGGGGGGCGGGTCAAAAACATTCAGTACTTC. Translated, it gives CASSQDRPPGGRVKNIQYF.

The CDR3 sequence: CASSPITAGANIQYF. The DNA of the CDR3 is TGTGCCAGCAGCCCGATTACGGCAGGGGCAAACATTCAGTACTTC. The chain uses TRBV7-9 and TRBJ2-4; D is possibly TRBD1 (6 bases). Germline assignment: CDR1 SEHNR and CDR2 FQNEAQ (reference sequence). This CDR3 has 15 residues. Trimming left V 5 bases short and J 6 bases short, with 17 bases between. The full variable domain, rest sourced from reference TRBV7-9 and TRBJ2-4, is DTGVSQNPRHKITKRGQNVTFRCDPISEHNRLYWYRQTLGQGPEFLTYFQNEAQLEKSRLLSDRFSAERPKGSFSTLEIQRTEQGDSAMYLCASSPITAGANIQYFGAGTRLSVL.

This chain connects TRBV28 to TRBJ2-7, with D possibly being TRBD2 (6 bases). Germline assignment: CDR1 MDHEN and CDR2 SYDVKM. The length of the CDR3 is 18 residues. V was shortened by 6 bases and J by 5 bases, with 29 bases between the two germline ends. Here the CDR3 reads CASSPHERAGLLRDEQYF. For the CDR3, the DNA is TGTGCCAGCAGCCCCCATGAAAGAGCGGGCCTCCTCAGGGACGAGCAGTACTTC.

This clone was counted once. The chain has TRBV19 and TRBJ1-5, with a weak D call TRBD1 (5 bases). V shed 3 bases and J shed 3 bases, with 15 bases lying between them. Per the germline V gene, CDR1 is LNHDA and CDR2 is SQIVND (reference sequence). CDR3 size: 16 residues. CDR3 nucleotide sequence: TGTGCCAGTAGTATGTCGGGGGTAGCCATCAATCAGCCCCAGCATTTT. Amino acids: CASSMSGVAINQPQHF.

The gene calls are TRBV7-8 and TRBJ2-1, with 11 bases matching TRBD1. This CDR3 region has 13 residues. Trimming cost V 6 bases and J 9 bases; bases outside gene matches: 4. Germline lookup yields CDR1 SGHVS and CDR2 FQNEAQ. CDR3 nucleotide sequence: TGTGCCAGCAGAGGACAGGGGGCTGTTGAGCAGTTCTTC. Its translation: CASRGQGAVEQFF.

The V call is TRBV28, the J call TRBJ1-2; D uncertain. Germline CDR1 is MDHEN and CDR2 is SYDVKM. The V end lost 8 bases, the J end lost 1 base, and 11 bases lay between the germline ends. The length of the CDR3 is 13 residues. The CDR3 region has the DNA TGTGCCAGCTGGGGAGGGAATAACTATGGCTACACCTTC. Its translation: CASWGGNNYGYTF.

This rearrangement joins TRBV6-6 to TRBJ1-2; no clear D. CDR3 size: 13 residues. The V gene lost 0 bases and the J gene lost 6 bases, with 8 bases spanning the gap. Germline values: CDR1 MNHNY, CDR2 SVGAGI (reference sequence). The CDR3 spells CASSYSPPDGYTF. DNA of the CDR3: TGTGCCAGCAGTTACTCCCCCCCAGATGGCTACACCTTC.

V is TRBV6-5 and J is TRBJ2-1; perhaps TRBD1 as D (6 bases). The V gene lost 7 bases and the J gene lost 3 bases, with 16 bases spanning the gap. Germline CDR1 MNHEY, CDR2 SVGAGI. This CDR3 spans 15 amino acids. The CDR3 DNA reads TGTGCCAGCACCCAAACAGGGAAAGTCTACAATGAGCAGTTCTTC. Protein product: CASTQTGKVYNEQFF.

The CDR3 DNA sequence: TGTGCCAGCAGCTTGGGGACACTCGCCTACGAGCAGTACTTC. Protein product: CASSLGTLAYEQYF. The chain joins TRBV7-9 to TRBJ2-7; a weak D match, TRBD1 (6 bases). This CDR3 contains 14 residues. Germline lookup yields CDR1 SEHNR and CDR2 FQNEAQ (reference sequence). With 3 bases removed from V and 2 bases from J, the gap between germline ends came to 11 bases.

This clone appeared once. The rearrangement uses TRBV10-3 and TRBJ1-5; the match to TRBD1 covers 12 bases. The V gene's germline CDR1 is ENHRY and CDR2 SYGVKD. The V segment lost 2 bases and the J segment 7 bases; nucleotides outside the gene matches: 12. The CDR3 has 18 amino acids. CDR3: CAISERAGTGGLGQPQHF. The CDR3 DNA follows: TGTGCCATCAGTGAGAGGGCCGGGACAGGGGGCCTAGGGCAGCCCCAGCATTTT.

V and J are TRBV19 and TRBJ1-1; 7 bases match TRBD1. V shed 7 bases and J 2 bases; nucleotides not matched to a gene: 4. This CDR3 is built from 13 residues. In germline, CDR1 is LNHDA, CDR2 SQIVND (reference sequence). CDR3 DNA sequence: TGTGCCAGTACCCGACAGGGCAACACTGAAGCTTTCTTT. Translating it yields CASTRQGNTEAFF.

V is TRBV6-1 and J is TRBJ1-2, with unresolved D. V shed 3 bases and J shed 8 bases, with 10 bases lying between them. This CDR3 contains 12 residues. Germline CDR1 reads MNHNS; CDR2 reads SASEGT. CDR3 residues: CASSDQNRGYTF. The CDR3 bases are TGTGCCAGCAGTGACCAAAACAGAGGCTACACCTTC.

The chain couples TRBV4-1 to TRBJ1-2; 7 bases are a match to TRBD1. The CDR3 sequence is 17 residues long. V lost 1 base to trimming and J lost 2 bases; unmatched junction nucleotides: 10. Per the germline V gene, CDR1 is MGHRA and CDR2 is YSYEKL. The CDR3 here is CASSQGWETGKNYGYTF. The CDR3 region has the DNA TGCGCCAGCAGCCAAGGGTGGGAGACAGGGAAAAACTATGGCTACACCTTC.

The CDR3 sequence: CASSKRGGQGSYNEQFF. The CDR3 region has the DNA TGTGCCAGCAGCAAACGCGGGGGGCAGGGATCCTACAATGAGCAGTTCTTC. J is TRBJ2-1 and V is TRBV7-2; 8 positions match TRBD2. This CDR3 has 17 amino acids. In germline, CDR1 is SGHTA, CDR2 FQGNSA. V shed 5 bases and J 1 base; nucleotides not matched to a gene: 10.

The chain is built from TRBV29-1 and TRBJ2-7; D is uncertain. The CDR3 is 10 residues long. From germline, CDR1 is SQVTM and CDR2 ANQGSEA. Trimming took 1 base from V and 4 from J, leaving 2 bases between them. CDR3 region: CSVEAYEQYF. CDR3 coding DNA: TGCAGCGTTGAAGCTTACGAGCAGTACTTC.

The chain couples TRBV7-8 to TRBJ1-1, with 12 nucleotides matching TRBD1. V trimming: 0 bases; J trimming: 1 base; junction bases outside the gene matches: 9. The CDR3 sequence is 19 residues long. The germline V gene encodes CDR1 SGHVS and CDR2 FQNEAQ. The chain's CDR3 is CASSLAWGDRGQGNTEAFF. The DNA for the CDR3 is TGTGCCAGCAGCTTAGCTTGGGGGGACAGGGGGCAAGGGAACACTGAAGCTTTCTTT.

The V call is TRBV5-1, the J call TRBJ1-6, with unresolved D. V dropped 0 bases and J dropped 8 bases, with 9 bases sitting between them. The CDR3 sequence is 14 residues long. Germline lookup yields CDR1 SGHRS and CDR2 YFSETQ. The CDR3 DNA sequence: TGCGCCAGCAGCTTGGGAGGAGGCTATTCACCCCTCCACTTT. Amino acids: CASSLGGGYSPLHF.